Below are 9 T cell receptor beta chains sequenced from a single sample in a study of T cells in Graves' hyperthyroidism and ophthalmopathy. Researchers took RNA transcripts and amplified the TCR beta CDR3 regions from them. A first-round RT-PCR of the TCR CDR3 used the HTBI primer set. TCRdb independently ran MiXCR on the multiplex PCR reads; one entry per CDR3 protein. The profile shows around 690,000 distinct CDR3 sequences, around 20% of them singletons. Specimen: blood. Receptors originate from a man under 40 with Graves' ophthalmopathy.

This chain links TRBV2 with TRBJ2-7; 8 nucleotides line up with TRBD2. V was clipped by 0 bases and J by 2 bases; unmatched bases: 3. CDR1 is SNHLY, CDR2 FYNNEI, per germline. This CDR3 spans 15 amino acids. CDR3 in amino acids: CASSEAVAGTYEQYF. Here the CDR3 DNA reads TGTGCCAGCAGTGAAGCGGTAGCGGGAACCTACGAGCAGTACTTC.

This clonotype came up a few times. This sequence joins TRBV11-2 and TRBJ2-5, with TRBD2 matching 7 bases. The V gene end was trimmed by 5 bases and the J gene end by 3 bases; junction bases not matched to a gene: 12. The CDR3 is made up of 16 amino acids. Germline assignment: CDR1 SGHAT and CDR2 FQNNGV. The chain's CDR3 is CASSPNRGRAEETQYF. CDR3 in DNA: TGTGCCAGCAGCCCGAATCGTGGGAGGGCCGAAGAGACCCAGTACTTC.

This clonotype appeared a few times. The chain couples TRBV9 to TRBJ1-1; TRBD1 aligns across 7 bases. With 6 bases clipped from V and 0 bases from J, the junction kept 8 bases outside the gene matches. CDR1 and CDR2 from the germline V gene are SGDLS and YYNGEE. The CDR3 totals 15 residues. The CDR3 sequence is CASTPWGQMNTEAFF. The CDR3 bases are TGTGCCAGCACCCCTTGGGGACAGATGAACACTGAAGCTTTCTTT.

This clonotype turned up a few times. The gene calls are TRBV4-1 and TRBJ2-7; 10 bases agree with TRBD2. CDR1 MGHRA and CDR2 YSYEKL come from the germline V gene. The CDR3 has 16 residues. With V trimmed by 0 bases and J by 6 bases, 8 bases remained unmatched. CDR3 in amino acids: CASSQDLGSGRSEQYF. CDR3 bases: TGCGCCAGCAGCCAAGATTTGGGTAGCGGGAGGAGCGAGCAGTACTTC.

The chain combines TRBV29-1 with TRBJ2-1; D tentatively reads TRBD1 or TRBD2 (5 bases each). V lost 1 base to trimming and J lost 10 bases, with 11 bases between them. Germline loops: CDR1 SQVTM, CDR2 ANQGSEA. The length of the CDR3 is 12 residues. For the CDR3, the DNA is TGCAGCGTTGAAGGTGGGGGAAGAGAGCAGTTCTTC. It specifies CSVEGGGREQFF.

The rearrangement joins TRBV29-1 to TRBJ2-1; 8 bases fit TRBD1. Germline V lookup: CDR1 SQVTM, CDR2 ANQGSEA. The CDR3 contains 15 residues. The V gene end was trimmed by 1 base and the J gene end by 6 bases; junction bases not matched to a gene: 8. CDR3 amino acids: CSVEVLQGAGNEQFF. The CDR3 DNA sequence: TGCAGCGTTGAAGTCCTCCAGGGGGCCGGCAATGAGCAGTTCTTC.

V gene TRBV6-9 combines with J gene TRBJ1-4; tentatively, D is TRBD1 (5 bases). CDR1 and CDR2 from the germline V gene are MNHGY and SVAAGI. V was cut by 4 bases and J by 2 bases, with 17 bases left in between. There are 17 residues in the CDR3. CDR3 nucleotides: TGTGCCAGCAGTTCACTCGGGCGTGGGGCGACTAATGAAAAACTGTTTTTT. Translating gives CASSSLGRGATNEKLFF.

The table lists this clonotype with many counts. V and J are TRBV5-1 and TRBJ2-3; the D call may be TRBD1 or TRBD2 (5 bases each). V shed 5 bases and J shed 1 base, with 11 bases lying between them. CDR1 is SGHRS, CDR2 YFSETQ, per germline. This CDR3 spans 14 amino acids. CDR3 nucleotides: TGCGCCAGCAGTGGGACCTACCGCACAGATACGCAGTATTTT. The encoded protein is CASSGTYRTDTQYF.

The chain carries TRBV27 and TRBJ2-5; D not certain. Germline CDR1 is MNHEY and CDR2 is SMNVEV (reference sequence). The CDR3 spans 14 residues. V was trimmed by 5 bases and J by 5 bases, leaving 15 bases between them. In DNA form, the CDR3 reads TGTGCCAGCAGTGTTCGTCAGCAACGGGAGACCCAGTACTTC. This translates into CASSVRQQRETQYF.